This T cell receptor (beta chain) was captured in a study of OX40 agonist ivuxolimab in advanced cancers. The assay was immunoSEQ multiplex PCR, and TCRdb's table has in-frame clones only and misses some. The sample has 77,000 or so clones, approximately 92% seen once. Germline V gene data show CDR1 as ENHRY and CDR2 as SYGVKD. With 2 bases clipped from V and 6 bases from J, the junction kept 9 bases outside the gene matches. This CDR3 contains 16 residues. Broader study findings: Normalized T-cell clonal expansion was also low in a subset of nonresponders.

As concerns this clone: Its antigen remains unknown.

The sequence was collected from an adult with an advanced solid tumor such as melanoma, head and neck, liver or kidney cancer. Specimen: CD4+ or CD8+ T cells sorted from blood, collected in a trial of the OX40 agonist ivuxolimab. This chain uses TRBV10-3 with TRBJ1-4; 7 bases are a match to TRBD1. For the CDR3, the DNA is TGTGCCATCAGTGAGCGAAAGACAGGGAATCATGAAAAACTGTTTTTT. As protein: CAISERKTGNHEKLFF.